Listed here are 30 T cell receptor beta chains from one sample, sequenced in a study of blood T cell repertoires in COVID-19. TCRdb's table, derived via immunoSEQ multiplex PCR, lists solely in-frame clones and lacks some. The data hold about 25,000 clones, with 65% to 90% observed a single time. Sequences were obtained from peripheral blood. The source is a human donor in a cohort sampled during active COVID-19.

V usage is TRBV7-6 and J usage is TRBJ2-5; D is perhaps TRBD1 (6 bases). V shed 5 bases and J shed 0 bases, with 13 bases lying between them. This CDR3 comprises 15 residues. CDR1 SGHVS and CDR2 FNYEAQ come from the germline V gene. The CDR3 region is CASSKIGQNQETQYF. The CDR3 DNA reads TGTGCCAGCAGCAAAATCGGACAGAACCAAGAGACCCAGTACTTC.

V and J are TRBV28 and TRBJ1-2; D gene uncertain. The CDR3 spans 12 residues. Germline CDR1 is MDHEN and CDR2 is SYDVKM. The V and J ends lost 5 bases and 10 bases respectively, with 14 bases between them. This CDR3 is CASSESARVYTF. Written as DNA, the CDR3 is TGTGCCAGCAGTGAATCAGCTCGGGTCTACACCTTC.

This chain joins TRBV3-1 (or the pseudogene TRBV3-2) and TRBJ1-4, with D unresolved. This CDR3 has 14 residues. V lost 1 base to trimming and J lost 8 bases, with 11 bases between them. Germline loops: CDR1 LGHDT, CDR2 YNNKEL (reference sequence). CDR3 nucleotides: TGTGCCAGCAGCCAAGGGGTAGGGAGGGAAAAACTGTTTTTT. Amino acids: CASSQGVGREKLFF.

The chain combines TRBV2 with TRBJ2-7; a possible D gene is TRBD1 (5 bases). CDR1 is SNHLY, CDR2 FYNNEI, per germline. The V and J ends lost 6 bases and 7 bases respectively, with 16 bases between them. The CDR3 consists of 13 residues. The CDR3 spells CASSPSLPGEQYF. In DNA, the CDR3 is TGTGCCAGCAGCCCCTCACTGCCAGGGGAGCAGTACTTC.

As for this clone: The same CDR3 is also encoded by other DNA sequences in this sample. The chain joins TRBV19 to TRBJ2-1, with 9 bases aligning to TRBD2. With 0 bases clipped from V and 5 bases from J, the junction kept 2 bases outside the gene matches. This CDR3 has 15 amino acids. Germline assignment: CDR1 LNHDA and CDR2 SQIVND (reference sequence). The CDR3 reads CASSIEAGGHNEQFF. The CDR3 nucleotides read TGTGCCAGTAGTATAGAGGCGGGGGGGCACAATGAGCAGTTCTTC.

This clone was seen once. This chain joins TRBV6-1 and TRBJ1-5, with D possibly matching TRBD1 (5 bases). The CDR3 runs 19 residues. CDR1 is MNHNS and CDR2 is SASEGT in the germline V gene. The V end lost 2 bases, the J end lost 0 bases, and 20 bases lay between the germline ends. The CDR3 DNA reads as TGTGCCAGCAGTGAATATCACGCAGGGTGGGCGAATAGCAATCAGCCCCAGCATTTT. Translated: CASSEYHAGWANSNQPQHF.

A few counts support this clone. This chain links TRBV7-2 with TRBJ2-1, with TRBD2 as a possible D gene (6 bases). The V gene lost 4 bases and the J gene lost 4 bases, with 17 bases spanning the gap. Germline CDR1 and CDR2: SGHTA and FQGNSA. CDR3 length: 16 residues. CDR3 bases: TGTGCCAGCAGCTCGCGGGACGGCGATTTTTACAATGAGCAGTTCTTC. Amino acid sequence: CASSSRDGDFYNEQFF.

The chain uses TRBV5-1 and TRBJ1-5; weak D call: TRBD1 (5 bases). This CDR3 has 15 residues. CDR1 and CDR2 from the germline V gene are SGHRS and YFSETQ. V was clipped by 0 bases and J by 7 bases, with 14 bases between them. The CDR3 protein is CASSLAGQGGQPQHF. The DNA of the CDR3 is TGCGCCAGCAGCTTGGCCGGCCAGGGCGGCCAGCCCCAGCATTTT.

The chain uses TRBV2 and TRBJ1-5; 9 bases map to TRBD1. CDR1 and CDR2 from the germline V gene are SNHLY and FYNNEI. This CDR3 has 15 residues. V gave up 5 bases and J gave up 3 bases; unmatched junction bases: 5. The CDR3 reads CASSRQGVINQPQHF. CDR3 nucleotide sequence: TGTGCCAGCAGTCGACAGGGGGTCATCAATCAGCCCCAGCATTTT.

The chain has TRBV6-5 and TRBJ2-3; D is possibly TRBD2 (7 bases). The CDR3 runs to 13 residues. Germline CDR1 and CDR2: MNHEY and SVGAGI. V lost 3 bases and J 8 bases, leaving 12 bases between the germline ends. CDR3 nucleotides: TGTGCCAGCAGTTATTCAGGGGAGGGTACGCAGTATTTT. It is translated as CASSYSGEGTQYF.

The gene calls are TRBV6-5 and TRBJ2-7; D gene ambiguous. The CDR3 consists of 14 residues. Germline values: CDR1 MNHEY, CDR2 SVGAGI. Trimming left V 7 bases short and J 3 bases short, with 16 bases between. CDR3 in amino acids: CASNPETEYYEQYF. CDR3 sequence (DNA): TGTGCCAGCAACCCAGAGACTGAATACTACGAGCAGTACTTC.

The rearrangement joins TRBV2 to TRBJ1-5, with 10 bases identical to TRBD1. V lost 8 bases and J lost 4; bases outside the gene matches: 8. This CDR3 spans 15 amino acids. Germline V gene sequence: CDR1 SNHLY, CDR2 FYNNEI. In nucleotides, the CDR3 is TGTGCCAGCCGGGACAGGGGTTATGGGAATCAGCCCCAGCATTTT. Amino acids: CASRDRGYGNQPQHF.

J is TRBJ1-4 and V is TRBV7-2; D unclear. The V and J ends lost 5 bases and 0 bases respectively, with 10 bases between them. This CDR3 is 15 amino acids long. The germline V gene encodes CDR1 SGHTA and CDR2 FQGNSA. CDR3 in amino acids: CASSPGDTTNEKLFF. The DNA for the CDR3 is TGTGCCAGCAGCCCTGGAGATACAACTAATGAAAAACTGTTTTTT.

This clone has just a few counts. The CDR3 loop reads CASSPLTEAVDYGYTF. The CDR3 coding sequence is TGTGCCAGCAGTCCTCTGACGGAGGCAGTTGACTATGGCTACACCTTC. The J gene is TRBJ1-2, the V gene TRBV2; no definite D call. The CDR3 length is 16 residues. The V and J ends lost 5 bases and 3 bases respectively, with 19 bases between them. CDR1 is SNHLY, CDR2 FYNNEI, per germline.

This clone was recorded only once. The rearrangement links TRBV28 to TRBJ2-7, with D tentatively TRBD2 (6 bases). Per germline, CDR1 MDHEN and CDR2 SYDVKM. V was clipped by 4 bases and J by 3 bases, with 13 bases between them. The CDR3 length is 14 residues. CDR3 sequence: CASSSLSGGYEQYF. The CDR3 nucleotides read TGTGCCAGCAGTTCGCTATCCGGGGGCTACGAGCAGTACTTC.

J is TRBJ2-1 and V is TRBV10-3; TRBD1 matches 9 bases. V shed 2 bases, J shed 7 bases, and the junction held 12 bases outside the gene matches. CDR1 is ENHRY, CDR2 SYGVKD, per germline. The CDR3 contains 17 residues. The CDR3 nucleotides are TGTGCCATCAGTGAGCACTTCCGGGACAGGGAGGGGAATGAGCAGTTCTTC. Translated, it gives CAISEHFRDREGNEQFF.

This clone was seen a handful of times. The chain recombines TRBV18 with TRBJ2-2; 7 nucleotides line up with TRBD2. The junction had 6 bases not matched to a gene; V was cut back by 1 base and J by 4 bases. Germline V gene data show CDR1 as KGHSH and CDR2 as LQKENI. CDR3 length equals 16 residues. CDR3 bases: TGTGCCAGCTCACCACAGGCGGCTAGCGGCACCGGGGAGCTGTTTTTT. Its protein is CASSPQAASGTGELFF. Drawing the rest from reference TRBV18 and TRBJ2-2, the complete variable domain is NAGVMQNPRHLVRRRGQEARLRCSPMKGHSHVYWYRQLPEEGLKFMVYLQKENIIDESGMPKERFSAEFPKEGPSILRIQQVVRGDSAAYFCASSPQAASGTGELFFGEGSRLTVL.

This clone has a handful of counts. The gene calls are TRBV5-1 and TRBJ1-5; 8 nucleotides match TRBD1. V was clipped by 4 bases and J by 4 bases; unmatched bases: 7. Germline V lookup: CDR1 SGHRS, CDR2 YFSETQ. The CDR3 contains 15 residues. The CDR3 bases are TGCGCCAGCAGCCCAACAGGGGGTGGGAATCAGCCCCAGCATTTT. Translated: CASSPTGGGNQPQHF.

V is TRBV29-1 and J is TRBJ1-1; TRBD1 might be the D (6 bases). Trimming took 1 base from V and 0 from J, leaving 15 bases between them. Germline CDR1 SQVTM, CDR2 ANQGSEA. The CDR3 is 16 residues long. The DNA of the CDR3 is TGCAGCGTTGAAGCGGTCGTGTGGGGGCTGAACACTGAAGCTTTCTTT. Amino acid sequence: CSVEAVVWGLNTEAFF. Drawing the rest from reference TRBV29-1 and TRBJ1-1, the complete variable domain is SAVISQKPSRDICQRGTSLTIQCQVDSQVTMMFWYRQQPGQSLTLIATANQGSEATYESGFVIDKFPISRPNLTFSTLTVSNMSPEDSSIYLCSVEAVVWGLNTEAFFGQGTRLTVV.

This clone was seen once. The chain couples TRBV2 to TRBJ2-2; 9 nucleotides agree with TRBD1. Losses at the gene ends were 5 bases for V and 6 bases for J; bases not matched to a gene: 7. The CDR3 runs 15 residues. Germline-derived CDR1 and CDR2 are SNHLY and FYNNEI. The chain's CDR3 is CASSPGQGWPGELFF. Written as DNA, the CDR3 is TGTGCCAGCAGTCCGGGACAGGGATGGCCCGGGGAGCTGTTTTTT. Filled out from reference TRBV2 and TRBJ2-2, the complete variable domain reads EPEVTQTPSHQVTQMGQEVILRCVPISNHLYFYWYRQILGQKVEFLVSFYNNEISEKSEIFDDQFSVERPDGSNFTLKIRSTKLEDSAMYFCASSPGQGWPGELFFGEGSRLTVL.

V usage is TRBV14 and J usage is TRBJ2-5; 7 bases are a match to TRBD1. This CDR3 comprises 16 residues. Germline V gene data show CDR1 as SGHDN and CDR2 as FVKESK. V dropped 2 bases and J dropped 2; count of bases not matched to a gene: 8. CDR3 DNA sequence: TGTGCCAGCAGCCAACGATCCAGGGGGAGACAAGAGACCCAGTACTTC. The encoded protein is CASSQRSRGRQETQYF.

The V and J genes are TRBV10-1 and TRBJ2-7, with 9 bases lining up with TRBD2. V shed 1 base, J shed 6 bases, and the junction held 10 bases outside the gene matches. The CDR3 is 16 residues long. The germline gives CDR1 WNHNN, CDR2 SYGVQD (reference sequence). The CDR3 nucleotides are TGCGCCAGCAGTGAGTTGGCGGGGGGGTCCCGGGGCGAGCAGTACTTC. This gives the protein CASSELAGGSRGEQYF.

The CDR3 is CASSLMGAGLGTEAFF. CDR3 sequence (DNA): TGTGCCAGCAGCTTAATGGGTGCAGGGCTGGGAACTGAAGCTTTCTTT. The genes are TRBV5-4 and TRBJ1-1; the D gene is possibly TRBD1 (5 bases). Trimming removed 2 bases from V and 5 bases from J, with 19 bases in between. This CDR3 has 16 amino acids. Germline loops: CDR1 SGHNT, CDR2 YYREEE (reference sequence).

The CDR3 region is CASSPRLGTDTQYF. DNA for the CDR3: TGTGCCAGCAGCCCGAGACTTGGCACAGATACGCAGTATTTT. The gene calls are TRBV9 and TRBJ2-3, with D unresolved. Germline-derived CDR1 and CDR2 are SGDLS and YYNGEE. The V end lost 4 bases, the J end lost 1 base, and 10 bases lay between the germline ends. CDR3 length equals 14 residues.

This clone has just a few counts. V usage is TRBV27 and J usage is TRBJ2-7; TRBD1 matches 7 bases. Germline V gives CDR1 MNHEY, CDR2 SMNVEV (reference sequence). This CDR3 region has 15 residues. Unmatched junction bases numbered 7, after V lost 5 bases and J lost 0 bases. CDR3 sequence reads: CASSIFRDSSYEQYF. The CDR3 DNA follows: TGTGCCAGCAGTATTTTTAGGGACAGCTCCTACGAGCAGTACTTC.

This chain connects TRBV11-2 to TRBJ1-4; 9 nucleotides agree with TRBD1. The CDR3 sequence is 15 residues long. The junction had 3 bases not matched to a gene; V was cut back by 2 bases and J by 5 bases. Germline V lookup: CDR1 SGHAT, CDR2 FQNNGV. The CDR3 loop is CASSLSGTGNEKLFF. As DNA, the CDR3 is TGTGCCAGCAGCTTATCTGGGACAGGGAATGAAAAACTGTTTTTT.

The V and J genes are TRBV4-2 and TRBJ1-4; TRBD1 is a possible D gene (6 bases). Trimming cost V 2 bases and J 7 bases, with 11 bases left between them. This CDR3 has 14 residues. Germline CDR1 is LGHNA and CDR2 is YNFKEQ. CDR3: CASSQNVGAEKLFF. The CDR3 nucleotides read TGTGCCAGCAGCCAAAACGTGGGGGCTGAAAAACTGTTTTTT.

V usage is TRBV19 and J usage is TRBJ1-6; tentatively, D is TRBD1 (5 bases). The V end was cut by 5 bases, the J end by 7 bases, with 21 bases between. Germline CDR1 is LNHDA and CDR2 is SQIVND (reference sequence). This CDR3 contains 17 residues. This CDR3 is CASSLRGSQTENSPLHF. The CDR3 DNA follows: TGTGCCAGTAGTTTGCGGGGCAGCCAAACGGAGAATTCACCCCTCCACTTT. The whole variable domain, remainder taken from reference TRBV19 and TRBJ1-6, is DGGITQSPKYLFRKEGQNVTLSCEQNLNHDAMYWYRQDPGQGLRLIYYSQIVNDFQKGDIAEGYSVSREKKESFPLTVTSAQKNPTAFYLCASSLRGSQTENSPLHFGNGTRLTVT.

V and J are TRBV10-3 and TRBJ2-5; 9 bases are shared with TRBD2. After removal of 4 bases from V and 5 bases from J, the junction contained 14 bases not matched to a gene. This CDR3 has 17 amino acids. CDR1 and CDR2 from the germline V gene are ENHRY and SYGVKD. CDR3 nucleotide sequence: TGTGCCATCAGTGGGGGTAGCGGGAGCCTCGGAGGGGAGACCCAGTACTTC. Protein: CAISGGSGSLGGETQYF.

The chain joins TRBV6-5 to TRBJ1-3; 7 bases fit TRBD1. Germline values: CDR1 MNHEY, CDR2 SVGAGI. There are 15 residues in the CDR3. J lost 2 bases, V lost 2 bases, and 3 bases had no gene match. The CDR3 sequence is CASSYKGGPGNTIYF. The CDR3 DNA reads as TGTGCCAGCAGTTACAAAGGGGGCCCTGGAAACACCATATATTTT.